This T cell receptor (beta chain) came from a study of Ad26.COV2.S vaccination and SARS-CoV-2 variants. Germline V gene sequence: CDR1 SGHRS, CDR2 YFSETQ. Trimming took off 2 bases at V and 4 bases at J, with 12 bases between the two ends. This CDR3 spans 15 amino acids. Described treatment: some 20 received Ad26.COV2.S at low or high dose, single or two shots; several received placebo; per-sample allocation not given. Sampling happened 63 days after the first vaccine or placebo injection. Clones were read by immunoSEQ multiplex PCR, and TCRdb kept only the in-frame ones, dropping some. The sample yields some 520,000 clones, approximately 88% seen once.

The V and J genes are TRBV5-1 and TRBJ2-2; D gene uncertain. The receptor comes from a person aged 18 to 59 who received the Ad26.COV2.S COVID-19 vaccine or a placebo. The source was peripheral blood, collected in a trial of Ad26.COV2.S vaccine versus placebo. The CDR3 sequence is CASSLFPRATGELFF. CDR3 sequence (DNA): TGCGCCAGCAGCTTATTTCCACGGGCCACCGGGGAGCTGTTTTTT.